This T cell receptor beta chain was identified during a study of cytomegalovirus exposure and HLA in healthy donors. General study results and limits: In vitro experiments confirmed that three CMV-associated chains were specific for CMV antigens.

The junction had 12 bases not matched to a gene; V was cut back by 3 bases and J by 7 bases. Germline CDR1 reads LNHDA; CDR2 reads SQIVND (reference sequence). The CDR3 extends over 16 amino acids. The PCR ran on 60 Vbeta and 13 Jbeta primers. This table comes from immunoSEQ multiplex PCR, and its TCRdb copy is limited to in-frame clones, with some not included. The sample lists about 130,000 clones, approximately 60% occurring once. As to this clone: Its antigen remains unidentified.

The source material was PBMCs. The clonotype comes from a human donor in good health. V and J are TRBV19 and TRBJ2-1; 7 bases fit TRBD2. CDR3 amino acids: CASSMGLAEWKNEQFF. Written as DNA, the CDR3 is TGTGCCAGTAGTATGGGGCTAGCGGAATGGAAGAATGAGCAGTTCTTC.